The source of this TCR beta chain is a study of blood T cells in healthy people across ages (dated by TCRdb to about 2015). Notes on the research overall: Template switching captured roughly one uniquely barcoded TCR beta cDNA molecule per two T cells in model experiments. The study measured age-related changes in TCR beta repertoire diversity using deep sequencing normalized with unique cDNA molecular identifiers. The donors were divided into four age groups: young (average 16 years), middle-aged (about 40), aged (approximately 62) and long-lived (roughly 82). Donors of different ages were randomly distributed across sequencing lanes to avoid experimental bias. Using the same blood draw, the study looked at two additional independent replicas of 1 million unique cDNA reads for two donors, one aged 18 to 29 and the other aged 80 or older. General conclusions and limits of the study: Compared with the aged group, more naive CD4+ T cells, fewer expanded clones and increased TCR diversity were shown by the long-lived group, suggesting age selection. Estimates of total diversity based on one million sequenced T cells were regarded as lower bounds and as underestimates. The CMV infection status of donors was not known, potentially confounding age-related changes in expanded clonotypes. Observed TCR beta diversity per million T cells fell roughly linearly with age, and a significant reduction was already apparent by age approximately 41. The percentage of naive T cells measured by flow cytometry correlated strongly with observed TCR beta diversity. Since profiling was done on bulk unsorted PBMCs, naive and antigen-experienced compartments could not be conclusively compared.

Systemically healthy Caucasian individuals from Russia, 35 to 50 in total and aged roughly 6 to 100 years, were included as donors. Each donor gave around 9.8 milliliters of peripheral blood, collected into EDTA-treated Vacutainer tubes. Ficoll-Paque density-gradient centrifugation was used to isolate PBMCs, with at least 6 million obtained per sample. Trizol reagent was used to extract total RNA from PBMCs, with at least 5 micrograms per sample. Naive CD45RAhigh/CD27high T cell percentages were measured by flow cytometry on a PBMC aliquot from every donor. The CDR3 contains 15 residues, cysteine and phenylalanine counted. This entry keeps only the CDR3 DNA: 45 bases, framed from base 1. For CDR1 and CDR2, the germline V gene lists MDHEN and SYDVKM. From V the trimming removes 5 bases and from J it removes 5 bases, while the gene matches leave 7 bases of the junction unaccounted for. Library creation used 5' RACE. The second PCR ran for roughly 7 to 11 cycles and used a J-beta primer mix along with a sample-barcoded 5' primer. A template-switch 5' adaptor carrying 12 random nucleotides introduced a unique molecular identifier onto each TCR beta cDNA molecule. Each sample yielded at least 3 million CDR3-containing paired-end reads. First-strand cDNA synthesis was performed from all RNA using the Mint cDNA synthesis kit, with priming by a TRBC-specific oligonucleotide. All cDNA was treated with uracil-DNA glycosylase and then went through a first 18-cycle PCR with the universal primers M1SS and BC2_uni_R. In the original analysis: Each sample was normalized by randomly selecting 1 million high-quality reads, each carrying a distinct molecular identifier. Instead of being binned into consensus sequences, reads with shared molecular identifiers were discarded. MiTCR, run with a Q25 quality threshold and the strictest error-elimination algorithm, handled CDR3 identification, clonotype clustering and error correction. A nonparametric unseen species model using Euler transformation provided a lower-bound estimate of total TCR beta diversity. TCRdb took the public reads, trimmed them with fastp at Q25, ran MiXCR for clone calling and kept in-frame beta chains. Every CDR3 protein is listed once, alongside the most common genes and DNA of its rows. The V and J calls were not made by the authors but by TCRdb's processing. This sample has 1.8 million or so distinct CDR3 sequences in its table, and roughly two fifths of those were observed once. 23% of the sample is held by the ten biggest clonotypes.

Details on this clonotype: Its antigen remains undetermined. Base qualities are not at hand, and no much larger clone is one base apart.

The rearrangement joined TRBV28 to TRBJ1-5, and 9 bases in between align with TRBD1. What was sequenced was blood. This receptor was identified in a human donor in good health. The DNA sequence is TGTGCCAGCAGTCCCTCGACAGGGGGATATCAGCCCCAGCATTTT. The encoded protein is CASSPSTGGYQPQHF.